The 16 T cell receptor beta chains below come from one sample, sequenced in a study of OX40 agonist ivuxolimab in advanced cancers. Measured with immunoSEQ multiplex PCR; TCRdb has only the in-frame clones, and not every one. Among about 80,000 clones listed, roughly 91% were seen once. The sample was CD4+ or CD8+ T cells sorted from blood, taken in a trial of the OX40 agonist ivuxolimab. These receptors all stem from an adult with an advanced solid tumor such as melanoma, head and neck, liver or kidney cancer.

The chain joins TRBV27 to TRBJ2-6; TRBD1 matches 8 bases. The CDR3 extends over 19 amino acids. Germline trimming cut 7 bases from V and 0 bases from J; bases unmatched to any gene: 14. Germline V gene sequence: CDR1 MNHEY, CDR2 SMNVEV (reference sequence). CDR3 loop: CASMVIGQGKISGANVLTF. CDR3 nucleotide sequence: TGTGCCAGCATGGTAATAGGACAGGGTAAAATCTCTGGGGCCAACGTCCTGACTTTC.

The V call is TRBV28, the J call TRBJ1-1; D is undetermined. Germline values: CDR1 MDHEN, CDR2 SYDVKM. The CDR3 contains 15 residues. Trimming cost V 8 bases and J 0 bases, with 16 bases left between them. The CDR3 nucleotides read TGTGCCAGCTCCCGGGCAGGAGTCATGAACACTGAAGCTTTCTTT. Translated, it gives CASSRAGVMNTEAFF.

The genes are TRBV6-5 and TRBJ2-1; 7 bases are a match to TRBD2. Germline CDR1 is MNHEY and CDR2 is SVGAGI. After removal of 6 bases from V and 2 bases from J, the junction contained 4 bases not matched to a gene. The CDR3 runs 14 residues. The CDR3 region has the DNA TGTGCCAGCAGCCTTGGACTAGCCTACAATGAGCAGTTCTTC. Encoded protein: CASSLGLAYNEQFF.

This rearrangement joins TRBV19 to TRBJ2-1; 9 bases are shared with TRBD1. Germline V gives CDR1 LNHDA, CDR2 SQIVND (reference sequence). With 3 bases clipped from V and 6 bases from J, the junction kept 6 bases outside the gene matches. The length of the CDR3 is 15 residues. The CDR3 DNA sequence: TGTGCCAGTAGTATGGGGGACAGGGTGCTCAATGAGCAGTTCTTC. Amino acids: CASSMGDRVLNEQFF. The variable domain in full, completed from reference TRBV19 and TRBJ2-1, reads DGGITQSPKYLFRKEGQNVTLSCEQNLNHDAMYWYRQDPGQGLRLIYYSQIVNDFQKGDIAEGYSVSREKKESFPLTVTSAQKNPTAFYLCASSMGDRVLNEQFFGPGTRLTVL.

J is TRBJ1-2 and V is TRBV2; D unresolved. The CDR3 has 15 residues. V lost 0 bases to trimming and J lost 8 bases, with 16 bases between them. Germline CDR1 reads SNHLY; CDR2 reads FYNNEI. The CDR3 loop reads CASSEATPVMGGYTF. CDR3 DNA: TGTGCCAGCAGTGAAGCGACTCCCGTAATGGGGGGCTACACCTTC.

The chain has TRBV6-1 and TRBJ2-7, with TRBD1 matching 8 bases. Germline CDR1 is MNHNS and CDR2 is SASEGT. The V gene end was trimmed by 6 bases and the J gene end by 0 bases; junction bases not matched to a gene: 7. The CDR3 is 15 amino acids. The CDR3 is CASSPGTGPSYEQYF. In DNA form, the CDR3 reads TGTGCCAGCAGCCCCGGGACAGGTCCCTCCTACGAGCAGTACTTC.

The chain recombines TRBV7-8 with TRBJ2-3, with 10 positions matching TRBD1. CDR1 SGHVS and CDR2 FQNEAQ come from the germline V gene. V lost 4 bases, J lost 6 bases, and 7 bases stayed unmatched. The CDR3 length is 15 residues. The CDR3 loop reads CASSSGTGAVDTQYF. The CDR3 DNA is TGTGCCAGCAGCTCCGGGACAGGGGCTGTCGATACGCAGTATTTT. The whole variable domain, filled in from reference TRBV7-8 and TRBJ2-3, reads GAGVSQSPRYKVAKRGQDVALRCDPISGHVSLFWYQQALGQGPEFLTYFQNEAQLDKSGLPSDRFFAERPEGSVSTLKIQRTQQEDSAVYLCASSSGTGAVDTQYFGPGTRLTVL.

The chain recombines TRBV11-3 with TRBJ1-2; D remains ambiguous. Trimming took off 3 bases at V and 8 bases at J, with 19 bases between the two ends. CDR3 length: 15 amino acids. Per the germline V gene, CDR1 is SGHNT and CDR2 is YENEEA. In nucleotides, the CDR3 is TGTGCCAGCAGCTTCGAAATAGGGTGGCGGGAAGGCTACACCTTC. Translating gives CASSFEIGWREGYTF.

This chain links TRBV5-6 with TRBJ1-5; TRBD1 agrees at 8 bases. This CDR3 has 13 amino acids. Germline V gives CDR1 SGHDT, CDR2 YYEEEE. V lost 0 bases, J lost 9 bases, and 2 bases stayed unmatched. For the CDR3, the DNA is TGTGCCAGCAGCTTGGCGACAGGGGCGCCCCAGCATTTT. This codes for CASSLATGAPQHF.

The chain is built from TRBV6-6 and TRBJ1-4; TRBD1 might be the D (5 bases). The V and J ends lost 2 bases and 5 bases respectively, with 15 bases between them. This CDR3 is built from 16 residues. Looked up from germline, CDR1 is MNHNY and CDR2 is SVGAGI (reference sequence). Here the CDR3 reads CASSYRDPGQNEKLFF. The CDR3 DNA reads TGTGCCAGCAGTTACCGGGATCCAGGGCAAAATGAAAAACTGTTTTTT.

This sequence joins TRBV6-1 and TRBJ1-6, with D unresolved. The germline V and J ends were trimmed by 1 base and 12 bases, with 13 bases remaining between them. The CDR3 sequence is 14 residues long. CDR1 MNHNS and CDR2 SASEGT come from the germline V gene. As DNA, the CDR3 is TGTGCCAGCAGTGAAGTTCCCGGGGTGGAACCCCTCCACTTT. Protein: CASSEVPGVEPLHF.

The V and J genes are TRBV18 and TRBJ2-5, with D tentatively TRBD1 (6 bases). Trimming pared 2 bases from V and 4 bases from J, leaving 11 bases between. CDR3 length equals 14 residues. Per germline, CDR1 KGHSH and CDR2 LQKENI. CDR3 in DNA: TGTGCCAGCTCACCAGGACAGTGGGGAGAGACCCAGTACTTC. Translation: CASSPGQWGETQYF.

This sequence joins TRBV7-3 and TRBJ2-3; 10 bases match TRBD2. The CDR3 runs 17 residues. Germline V gene lookup returns CDR1 SGHTA and CDR2 FQGTGA. The ends lost 6 bases at V and 1 base at J; junction bases unmatched: 10. This CDR3 reads CASSPLPGTSGTDTQYF. In nucleotides, the CDR3 is TGTGCCAGCAGTCCCCTCCCCGGGACTAGCGGCACAGATACGCAGTATTTT. Drawing the rest from reference TRBV7-3 and TRBJ2-3, the complete variable domain is GAGVSQTPSNKVTEKGKYVELRCDPISGHTALYWYRQSLGQGPEFLIYFQGTGAADDSGLPNDRFFAVRPEGSVSTLKIQRTERGDSAVYLCASSPLPGTSGTDTQYFGPGTRLTVL.

The rearrangement joins TRBV5-4 to TRBJ2-7; TRBD1 or TRBD2 may be the D gene (5 bases each). The V end was cut by 4 bases, the J end by 7 bases, with 18 bases between. This CDR3 has 14 residues. Germline values: CDR1 SGHNT, CDR2 YYREEE (reference sequence). The CDR3 protein is CASSRVPGPREQYV. The DNA for the CDR3 is TGTGCCAGCAGCCGTGTCCCGGGACCGAGGGAGCAGTACGTC.

This clone was detected a few times. The V gene is TRBV6-6, the J gene TRBJ2-7, with 8 bases matching TRBD1. Germline CDR1 reads MNHNY; CDR2 reads SVGAGI (reference sequence). V gave up 6 bases and J gave up 0 bases; unmatched junction bases: 7. The CDR3 is 15 residues long. The CDR3 loop reads CASSPGQGISYEQYF. In nucleotides, the CDR3 is TGTGCCAGCAGCCCCGGACAGGGTATCTCCTACGAGCAGTACTTC.

The chain employs TRBV6-5 and TRBJ1-2, with D unresolved. The germline V gene encodes CDR1 MNHEY and CDR2 SVGAGI. The CDR3 length is 13 residues. Trimming stripped 2 bases from V and 5 bases from J, with 9 bases between. The CDR3 bases are TGTGCCAGCAGTTACAGGGAGGGTTATGGCTACACCTTC. Residues: CASSYREGYGYTF.